The T cell receptor (beta chain) described here comes from a study of blood T cell repertoires in COVID-19. Overall study context: In each case, the material was cDNA or gDNA derived from T cells, B-cell-depleted T cells, or PBMCs.

Sequencing used immunoSEQ multiplex PCR; TCRdb keeps in-frame clones, though not all of them. The sample has about 330,000 clones; roughly 90% are singletons. This sequence originates from a woman aged 30 to 39 who had recovered from COVID-19. Sequenced material: PBMCs or T cells enriched from blood (not recorded which).

The CDR3 region has the DNA TGTGCCAGCAGGTTGATTTTTGATCATAAAGAGGGCTACACCTTC. Translation: CASRLIFDHKEGYTF. The chain combines TRBV5-6 with TRBJ1-2; D not certain. Trimming shortened V by 5 bases and J by 8 bases, and 22 bases separated the two germline ends. Germline V gene lookup returns CDR1 SGHDT and CDR2 YYEEEE. This CDR3 has 15 amino acids.